This T cell receptor (beta chain) was sequenced for a study of blood T cell repertoires in COVID-19 (dated by TCRdb to the early 2020s). Describing the broader study: Samples from collaborators originated in the United States, Italy and Spain and spanned both the acute and convalescent phases of COVID-19. The prospective study material was composed of cDNA or gDNA derived from T cells, B-cell-depleted T cells, or PBMCs. The dataset comprised deeply sampled blood TCRbeta repertoires from subjects exposed to, actively infected with, or recovered from COVID-19. The repertoires were released in a freely available public database intended as a resource for research on the immune response to SARS-CoV-2. The samples were drawn from the first 160 participants of the ongoing ImmuneRACE study and from some 1,300 subjects provided by 6 global collaborators. The sample metadata nearly always contained a de-identified subject ID, COVID-19 status, age in years and sex. HLA class I and class II types, where available, came from metadata supplied by the sample provider rather than from assay-based typing.

Study-level results and caveats: The amount of clinical and demographic metadata varied by source and participant and was provided uncurated.

In the prospective study, participants were about 18 to 95 years old, resided in under 30 geographic areas of the United States, and were enrolled through a virtual design. In the prospective study, participants were assigned to cohorts based on the clinical history participants reported in a screening survey and a study questionnaire. Recovered participants in ImmuneRACE Cohort 3 were defined as having two consecutive negative NP/OP PCR tests, clearance from a healthcare professional, or resolution of symptoms. Mobile phlebotomists in the prospective study collected whole blood, serum and a nasopharyngeal or oropharyngeal swab from every participant. Over an approximately 2-month period, participants in the prospective study had the option of providing additional blood draws and questionnaires. Before DNA extraction, blood samples from the prospective study were shipped at room temperature or frozen.

Concerning this clone itself: There is no known antigen for this receptor. There are no base qualities to consult, and no much larger clone falls within one base.

TCRbeta CDR3 regions were amplified from genomic DNA by means of the immunoSEQ Assay, a bias-controlled multiplex PCR. Processing in the source paper ran as follows. The number of nucleated cells in each sample was estimated from the amplification of reference gene primers within the assay. To quantify the absolute abundance of each unique TCRbeta CDR3 rearrangement, sequence reads were collapsed and filtered. For each sample, productive Simpson clonality was calculated as the square root of Simpson's diversity index across productive rearrangements. TCRdb re-hosts the immuneACCESS table, in-frame sequences only. Its copies lack some clones; in the studies checked, an unresolved V gene accounts for under half of them, and the cause for the rest is not known. The V and J calls and clone size were taken over from that table, and D and trimming were inferred from the DNA. This sample lists approximately 280,000 clones; about 89% were detected once. Approximately 2.5% of the sample comes from the top ten.

From its cysteine to its phenylalanine, the CDR3 spans 17 amino acids. Only the CDR3 portion is preserved as DNA: 51 bases, with reading frame beginning at the first base. CDR1 SGHNT and CDR2 YYREEE were looked up in the germline V gene (reference sequence). For this chain, trimming is 6 bases at the V end and 2 bases at the J end, and the number of junction bases without a gene match is 13. The material sequenced was PBMCs or T cells enriched from blood (not recorded which). The chain is encoded by TRBV5-4 joined to TRBJ2-2, and TRBD2 aligns with 7 junction nucleotides. The TCR comes from a woman between 18 and 30 years old who had recovered from COVID-19. The DNA reads as follows: TGTGCCAGCACCCCGTTCCAGCGGGGTGTCAACACCGGGGAGCTGTTTTTT. Translated, this gives CASTPFQRGVNTGELFF. The CDR3 plus the reference TRBV5-4 and TRBJ2-2 genes for the other parts give the full variable domain: ETGVTQSPTHLIKTRGQQVTLRCSSQSGHNTVSWYQQALGQGPQFIFQYYREEENGRGNFPPRFSGLQFPNYSSELNVNALELDDSALYLCASTPFQRGVNTGELFFGEGSRLTVL.